The 12 T cell receptor beta chains presented below share a single source sample, sequenced in a study of blood T cell repertoires in COVID-19. Sequencing was performed with immunoSEQ multiplex PCR; in TCRdb, only in-frame clones are kept and a portion is missing. The repertoire holds about 200,000 clones, with approximately 84% as singletons. Input material: peripheral blood. Source of these receptors: a man aged 45-65 years with acute or convalescent COVID-19.

The gene calls are TRBV5-1 and TRBJ1-2; 9 bases align to TRBD1. The CDR3 runs 13 residues. J was trimmed by 7 bases and V by 4 bases; bases with no gene match: 5. Germline CDR1 is SGHRS and CDR2 is YFSETQ. CDR3 nucleotide sequence: TGCGCCAGCAGCACAGGGGGCGAACTTGGCTACACCTTC. This translates into CASSTGGELGYTF.

The V call is TRBV29-1, the J call TRBJ1-3; 10 bases are a match to TRBD1. CDR3 size: 14 residues. Looked up from germline, CDR1 is SQVTM and CDR2 is ANQGSEA. J lost 1 base, V lost 7 bases, and 4 bases had no gene match. CDR3 residues: CSATGQGSGNTIYF. The CDR3 DNA reads TGCAGCGCTACGGGACAGGGGTCTGGAAACACCATATATTTT.

The chain recombines TRBV10-1 with TRBJ2-2, with TRBD1 matching 7 bases. The CDR3 spans 16 residues. Looked up from germline, CDR1 is WNHNN and CDR2 is SYGVQD (reference sequence). J lost 2 bases, V lost 5 bases, and 8 bases had no gene match. The CDR3 DNA reads TGCGCCAGCAGTCCCATGACAGGGATCAACACCGGGGAGCTGTTTTTT. It codes for CASSPMTGINTGELFF.

This chain connects TRBV3-1 (or the pseudogene TRBV3-2) to TRBJ2-7; tentatively, D is TRBD1 (6 bases). Germline V gene lookup returns CDR1 LGHDT and CDR2 YNNKEL (reference sequence). The CDR3 runs 13 residues. V lost 2 bases and J lost 6, with 11 bases in between. The CDR3 protein is CASSQQQGVEQYF. As DNA, the CDR3 is TGTGCCAGCAGCCAACAACAGGGTGTCGAGCAGTACTTC.

This clone was seen just once. J is TRBJ1-6 and V is TRBV30; a weak D match, TRBD1 (6 bases). With 2 bases removed from V and 5 bases from J, the gap between germline ends came to 13 bases. Germline loops: CDR1 GTSNPN, CDR2 SVGIG (reference sequence). CDR3 size: 15 residues. The chain's CDR3 is CAWSIGGPNNSPLHF. In DNA form, the CDR3 reads TGTGCCTGGAGTATCGGGGGGCCCAATAATTCACCCCTCCACTTT. Full variable domain (outside the CDR3, taken from reference TRBV30 and TRBJ1-6): SQTIHQWPATLVQPVGSPLSLECTVEGTSNPNLYWYRQAAGRGLQLLFYSVGIGQISSEVPQNLSASRPQDRQFILSSKKLLLSDSGFYLCAWSIGGPNNSPLHFGNGTRLTVT.

The genes are TRBV19 and TRBJ1-5; D unresolved. The CDR3 has 15 residues. V lost 1 base, J lost 2 bases, and 9 bases lay in between. Germline-derived CDR1 and CDR2 are LNHDA and SQIVND (reference sequence). CDR3 amino acids: CASSIGGYRNQPQHF. The CDR3 nucleotides are TGTGCCAGTAGTATAGGAGGGTATCGCAATCAGCCCCAGCATTTT.

There are a few counts of this clone. The J gene is TRBJ1-2, the V gene TRBV6-5; 7 bases agree with TRBD1. Germline trimming cut 2 bases from V and 2 bases from J; bases unmatched to any gene: 5. Germline CDR1 and CDR2: MNHEY and SVGAGI. The CDR3 is 15 amino acids. CDR3 loop: CASSYTAGQNYGYTF. CDR3 nucleotide sequence: TGTGCCAGCAGTTACACCGCGGGACAGAACTATGGCTACACCTTC.

This clone turned up a few times. The V call is TRBV5-1, the J call TRBJ2-7; 11 nucleotides agree with TRBD2. V was clipped by 0 bases and J by 2 bases; unmatched bases: 1. CDR3 length equals 15 residues. The germline CDR1 and CDR2 sequences are SGHRS and YFSETQ. Here the CDR3 DNA reads TGCGCCAGCAGCTTGGAACTAGCGGGGGCCTACGAGCAGTACTTC. Translating it yields CASSLELAGAYEQYF.

J is TRBJ2-2 and V is TRBV7-7, with 9 bases aligning to TRBD2. Trimming at V came to 4 bases and at J to 3 bases, leaving 3 bases not matched to a gene. The CDR3 runs to 15 residues. Germline V gene data show CDR1 as SSHAT and CDR2 as FNYEAQ (reference sequence). This CDR3 reads CASSSSSGDTGELFF. The CDR3 coding sequence is TGTGCCAGCAGCTCTTCTAGCGGGGACACCGGGGAGCTGTTTTTT.

This clone was seen a handful of times. The chain recombines TRBV7-9 with TRBJ1-2, with D possibly matching TRBD1 (5 bases). The germline V gene encodes CDR1 SEHNR and CDR2 FQNEAQ (reference sequence). V shed 7 bases and J shed 3 bases, with 21 bases lying between them. CDR3 length: 16 residues. CDR3 residues: CASNLGRGLRDYGYTF. CDR3 bases: TGTGCCAGCAACTTGGGGCGGGGACTCCGGGACTATGGCTACACCTTC.

The CDR3 bases are TGTGCCAGCAGTTTATTACCCGAGGGCTACACCTTC. Encoded protein: CASSLLPEGYTF. The rearrangement uses TRBV28 and TRBJ1-2; D call uncertain. This CDR3 is 12 amino acids long. V was clipped by 1 base and J by 8 bases, with 8 bases between them. The germline CDR1 and CDR2 sequences are MDHEN and SYDVKM.

V and J are TRBV5-4 and TRBJ1-2, with TRBD1 matching over 8 bases. Germline V lookup: CDR1 SGHNT, CDR2 YYREEE (reference sequence). V lost 0 bases, J lost 4 bases, and 8 bases stayed unmatched. This CDR3 comprises 16 residues. The CDR3 DNA is TGTGCCAGCAGCTTGGGGGGAGGACAGGGTCTCTATGGCTACACCTTC. Amino acids: CASSLGGGQGLYGYTF.